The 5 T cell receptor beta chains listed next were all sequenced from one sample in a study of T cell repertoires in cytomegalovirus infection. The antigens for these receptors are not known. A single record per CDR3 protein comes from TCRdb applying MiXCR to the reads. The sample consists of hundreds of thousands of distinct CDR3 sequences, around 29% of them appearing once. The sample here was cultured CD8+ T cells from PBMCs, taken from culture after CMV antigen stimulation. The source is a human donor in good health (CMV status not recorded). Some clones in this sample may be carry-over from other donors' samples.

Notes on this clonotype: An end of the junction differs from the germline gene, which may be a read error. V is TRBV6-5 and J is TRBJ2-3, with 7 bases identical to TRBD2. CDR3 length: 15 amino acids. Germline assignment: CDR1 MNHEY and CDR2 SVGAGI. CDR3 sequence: CVSSEERGGPDTQYF. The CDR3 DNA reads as TGTGTCAGCAGTGAGGAAAGGGGAGGGCCAGATACGCAGTATTTT.

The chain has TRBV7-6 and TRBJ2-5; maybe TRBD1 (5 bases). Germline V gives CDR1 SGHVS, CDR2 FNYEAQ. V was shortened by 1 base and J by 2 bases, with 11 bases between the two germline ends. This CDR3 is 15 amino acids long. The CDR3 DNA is TGTGCCAGCAGCTTAGAAGGGGTCGGACAAGAGACCCAGTACTTC. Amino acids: CASSLEGVGQETQYF.

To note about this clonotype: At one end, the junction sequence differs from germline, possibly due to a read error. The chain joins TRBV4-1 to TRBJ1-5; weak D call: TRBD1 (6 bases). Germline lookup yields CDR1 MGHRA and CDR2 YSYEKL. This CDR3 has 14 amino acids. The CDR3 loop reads CASRPGTKNQPQHF. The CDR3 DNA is TGTGCCAGCAGACCCGGGACAAAGAATCAGCCCCAGCATTTT.

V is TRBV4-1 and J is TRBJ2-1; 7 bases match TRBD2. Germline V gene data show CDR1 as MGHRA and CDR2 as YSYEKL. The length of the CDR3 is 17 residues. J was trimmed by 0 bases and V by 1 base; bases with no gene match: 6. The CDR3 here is CASSQGGGGGSYNEQFF. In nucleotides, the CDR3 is TGCGCCAGCAGCCAAGGTGGGGGGGGGGGCTCCTACAATGAGCAGTTCTTC.

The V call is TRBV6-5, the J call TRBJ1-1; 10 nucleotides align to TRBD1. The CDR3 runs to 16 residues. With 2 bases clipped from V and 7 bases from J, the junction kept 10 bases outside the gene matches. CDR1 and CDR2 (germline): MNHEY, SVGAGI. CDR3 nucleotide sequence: TGTGCCAGCAGTTACGTTGTAGGGACAGGGGCAGGTGAAGCTTTCTTT. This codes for CASSYVVGTGAGEAFF.